The 12 T cell receptor beta chains below all came from one sample that was sequenced in a study of identical twins. TCRdb analysed the 5' RACE reads with MiXCR anew, one entry per CDR3 protein. The table includes 510,000 or so distinct CDR3 sequences, roughly 15% detected once. The same data also contributed to another study, on yellow fever vaccine responses in identical twins.

The sequencing input was CD4+ T cells sorted from blood. The receptor set was obtained from a woman younger than 30 in good health.

This clonotype appeared a few times. The chain links TRBV20-1 to TRBJ2-2; D is unclear. Looked up from germline, CDR1 is DFQATT and CDR2 is SNEGSKA (reference sequence). The CDR3 sequence is 14 residues long. V lost 0 bases to trimming and J lost 0 bases, with 5 bases between them. The CDR3 sequence is CSAREQTNTGELFF. Here the CDR3 DNA reads TGCAGTGCTAGAGAACAGACGAACACCGGGGAGCTGTTTTTT.

This clonotype was seen only a few times. The chain joins TRBV12-3 or TRBV12-4 to TRBJ2-1; D is unresolved. The CDR3 consists of 12 residues. Deletions cut 5 bases from V and 12 bases from J, with 14 bases between. In DNA form, the CDR3 reads TGTGCCAGCAGTCCTATTCGGATGGGGCAGTTCTTC. As protein: CASSPIRMGQFF.

This clonotype came up a few times. This rearrangement joins TRBV3-1 to TRBJ2-2; no firm D call. The CDR3 runs to 14 residues. Germline CDR1 LGHDT, CDR2 YNNKEL (reference sequence). V was shortened by 1 base and J by 7 bases, with 10 bases between the two germline ends. The CDR3 protein is CASSQADTFGELFF. CDR3 nucleotides: TGTGCCAGCAGCCAAGCCGACACCTTCGGGGAGCTGTTTTTT. Filled out from reference TRBV3-1 and TRBJ2-2, the complete variable domain reads DTAVSQTPKYLVTQMGNDKSIKCEQNLGHDTMYWYKQDSKKFLKIMFSYNNKELIINETVPNRFSPKSPDKAHLNLHINSLELGDSAVYFCASSQADTFGELFFGEGSRLTVL.

This clonotype came up a few times. The rearrangement uses TRBV11-3 and TRBJ2-2; 7 nucleotides match TRBD2. CDR3 length: 15 amino acids. CDR1 is SGHNT and CDR2 is YENEEA in the germline V gene. J lost 3 bases, V lost 7 bases, and 8 bases had no gene match. The chain's CDR3 is CASTSGKAHTGELFF. In DNA, the CDR3 is TGTGCCAGCACCAGCGGGAAAGCCCACACCGGGGAGCTGTTTTTT.

This clonotype showed up just a few times. The CDR3 coding sequence is TGTGCCAGCAGCTTAGCCCAGGGTCTGCGGTACACTGAAGCTTTCTTT. Its protein product is CASSLAQGLRYTEAFF. The V gene is TRBV7-2, the J gene TRBJ1-1; weak D call: TRBD1 (5 bases). V dropped 0 bases and J dropped 3 bases, with 14 bases sitting between them. Germline CDR1 reads SGHTA; CDR2 reads FQGNSA. This CDR3 spans 16 amino acids.

This clonotype turned up a few times. The V call is TRBV5-1, the J call TRBJ2-2, with a tentative D call TRBD1 (6 bases). The CDR3 extends over 15 amino acids. The V end was cut by 3 bases, the J end by 7 bases, with 16 bases between. Germline lookup yields CDR1 SGHRS and CDR2 YFSETQ. For the CDR3, the DNA is TGCGCCAGCAGCTCAACAGGGTACCGGGGCGGGGAGCTGTTTTTT. This sequence encodes CASSSTGYRGGELFF.

This clonotype was observed many times. The chain links TRBV5-1 to TRBJ1-1; the D gene is possibly TRBD1 (6 bases). This CDR3 is built from 13 residues. Germline V lookup: CDR1 SGHRS, CDR2 YFSETQ. Between the trimmed V and J ends, which lost 4 bases and 6 bases, there was a span of 13 bases. The CDR3 loop reads CASSLGTSSEAFF. CDR3 DNA sequence: TGCGCCAGCAGCCTCGGGACATCCTCTGAAGCTTTCTTT.

V is TRBV28 and J is TRBJ1-5, with TRBD1 as a possible D gene (6 bases). The germline V gene has CDR1 MDHEN and CDR2 SYDVKM. The CDR3 runs 17 residues. V lost 4 bases, J lost 0 bases, and 16 bases lay in between. CDR3 residues: CASSWPDSDYSNQPQHF. CDR3 coding DNA: TGTGCCAGCAGTTGGCCGGACAGCGATTATAGCAATCAGCCCCAGCATTTT.

The sample holds a few counts of this clonotype. This chain links TRBV19 with TRBJ1-6; the D gene is possibly TRBD1 (5 bases). V lost 7 bases to trimming and J lost 6 bases, with 13 bases between them. Germline CDR1 and CDR2: LNHDA and SQIVND (reference sequence). There are 14 residues in the CDR3. The CDR3 loop is CASTRDRSNSPLHF. CDR3 nucleotide sequence: TGTGCCAGTACCCGGGACCGGAGTAATTCACCCCTCCACTTT. Based on the CDR3 plus reference TRBV19 and TRBJ1-6, the full variable domain is DGGITQSPKYLFRKEGQNVTLSCEQNLNHDAMYWYRQDPGQGLRLIYYSQIVNDFQKGDIAEGYSVSREKKESFPLTVTSAQKNPTAFYLCASTRDRSNSPLHFGNGTRLTVT.

This clonotype appeared many times. The chain is built from TRBV4-1 and TRBJ2-7, with D possibly matching TRBD1 (5 bases). This CDR3 comprises 14 residues. CDR1 and CDR2 from the germline V gene are MGHRA and YSYEKL. Trimming removed 0 bases from V and 3 bases from J, with 9 bases in between. The CDR3 DNA sequence: TGCGCCAGCAGCCAAGATGCTAGGGGCTACGAGCAGTACTTC. It encodes CASSQDARGYEQYF.

Only a few counts were recorded for this clonotype. This rearrangement joins TRBV19 to TRBJ2-2; a possible D gene is TRBD1 (6 bases). Trimming removed 4 bases from V and 4 bases from J, with 10 bases in between. CDR3 size: 14 residues. In germline, CDR1 is LNHDA, CDR2 SQIVND (reference sequence). The CDR3, as DNA: TGTGCCAGTAGTAGCGCCAGGGGCACCGGGGAGCTGTTTTTT. This encodes CASSSARGTGELFF.

The V call is TRBV27, the J call TRBJ1-5; 7 nucleotides match TRBD1. J gave up 7 bases and V 1 base, and 10 bases lay outside the gene matches. This CDR3 is 16 amino acids long. Germline values: CDR1 MNHEY, CDR2 SMNVEV (reference sequence). The CDR3 sequence is CASSLLGRGGGQPQHF. The CDR3 region has the DNA TGTGCCAGCAGTTTATTAGGCAGGGGGGGAGGACAGCCCCAGCATTTT.